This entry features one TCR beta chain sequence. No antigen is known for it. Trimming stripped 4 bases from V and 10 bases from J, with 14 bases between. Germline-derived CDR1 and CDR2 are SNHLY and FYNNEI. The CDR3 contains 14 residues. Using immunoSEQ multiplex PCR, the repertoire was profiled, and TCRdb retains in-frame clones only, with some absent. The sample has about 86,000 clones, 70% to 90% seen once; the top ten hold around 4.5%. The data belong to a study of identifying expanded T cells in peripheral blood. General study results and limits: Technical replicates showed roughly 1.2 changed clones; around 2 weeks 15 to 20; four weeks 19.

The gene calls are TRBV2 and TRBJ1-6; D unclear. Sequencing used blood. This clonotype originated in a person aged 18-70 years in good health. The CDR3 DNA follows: TGTGCCAGCAGTGCAAGGGAGGTGAGATCACCCCTCCACTTT. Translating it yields CASSAREVRSPLHF.